A single sample gave rise to the 6 T cell receptor beta chains below, sequenced in a study of naive and memory T cell subsets. An equimolar mix of two oligonucleotides served as the beta constant-region primer for TRBC1 and TRBC2. Nested alpha and beta constant-region primers with the SP2 primer drove four PCR rounds on ligated cDNA. TCRdb recomputed calls from the UMI-ligation and nested PCR reads with MiXCR, one row per CDR3 protein. Of about 120,000 distinct CDR3 sequences listed, just over 35% are singletons. Sequenced sample: central memory CD4+ T cells from blood. The receptors derive from a human donor in good health.

This clonotype was seen only a few times. This sequence joins TRBV28 and TRBJ2-3; the match to TRBD1 covers 8 bases. Unmatched junction bases numbered 10, after V lost 4 bases and J lost 4 bases. The CDR3 length is 16 residues. CDR1 and CDR2 from the germline V gene are MDHEN and SYDVKM. In DNA, the CDR3 is TGTGCCAGCAGTTCGGCCGACAGGGGCCGGGCAGATACGCAGTATTTT. It specifies CASSSADRGRADTQYF.

The genes are TRBV7-8 and TRBJ1-5; D ambiguous. CDR1 SGHVS and CDR2 FQNEAQ come from the germline V gene. The CDR3 totals 14 residues. V dropped 1 base and J dropped 4 bases, with 8 bases sitting between them. CDR3 sequence: CASSLETRNQPQHF. The CDR3 DNA sequence: TGTGCCAGCAGCTTAGAAACCAGGAATCAGCCCCAGCATTTT.

This clonotype is termed medium-sized (0.01 to 0.1%). The chain is built from TRBV29-1 and TRBJ2-7, with D possibly being TRBD2 (5 bases). CDR1 is SQVTM, CDR2 ANQGSEA, per germline. The CDR3 runs 12 residues. V was cut by 4 bases and J by 7 bases, with 14 bases left in between. CDR3 DNA: TGCAGCGTTGCTCGGCAACTAGGGGAGCAGTACTTC. The encoded protein is CSVARQLGEQYF.

This clonotype has just one count. The J gene is TRBJ2-1, the V gene TRBV28, with 9 nucleotides matching TRBD1. Germline V gene sequence: CDR1 MDHEN, CDR2 SYDVKM. V shed 6 bases and J 3 bases; nucleotides not matched to a gene: 6. This CDR3 region has 15 residues. CDR3 sequence (DNA): TGTGCCAGCAGCAGCGGACAGGGGTTCTACAATGAGCAGTTCTTC. It translates to CASSSGQGFYNEQFF. The whole variable domain, remainder taken from reference TRBV28 and TRBJ2-1, is DVKVTQSSRYLVKRTGEKVFLECVQDMDHENMFWYRQDPGLGLRLIYFSYDVKMKEKGDIPEGYSVSREKKERFSLILESASTNQTSMYLCASSSGQGFYNEQFFGPGTRLTVL.

In this sample, this clonotype turned up a few times. V gene TRBV14 combines with J gene TRBJ2-1, with D possibly being TRBD2 (6 bases). Germline V gene data show CDR1 as SGHDN and CDR2 as FVKESK. V was cut by 4 bases and J by 5 bases, with 18 bases left in between. The CDR3 is 16 amino acids. The CDR3 DNA is TGTGCCAGCAGCCCGGGACGTGGGAGGCCCGACAATGAGCAGTTCTTC. It encodes CASSPGRGRPDNEQFF.

The rearrangement joins TRBV20-1 to TRBJ2-6; TRBD1 or TRBD2 may be the D gene (5 bases each). CDR3 length: 17 residues. Trimming stripped 2 bases from V and 0 bases from J, with 14 bases between. Per germline, CDR1 DFQATT and CDR2 SNEGSKA (reference sequence). CDR3 region: CSARPTGRFSGANVLTF. CDR3 coding DNA: TGCAGTGCTAGACCTACGGGACGATTCTCTGGGGCCAACGTCCTGACTTTC.